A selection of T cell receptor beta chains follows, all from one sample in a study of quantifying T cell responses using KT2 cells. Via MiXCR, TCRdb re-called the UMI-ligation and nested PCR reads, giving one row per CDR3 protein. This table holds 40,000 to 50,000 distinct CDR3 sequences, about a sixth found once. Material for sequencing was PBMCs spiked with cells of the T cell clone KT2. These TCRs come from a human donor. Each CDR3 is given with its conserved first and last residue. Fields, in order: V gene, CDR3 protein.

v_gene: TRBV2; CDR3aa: CASSEVGGFGSTDTQYF
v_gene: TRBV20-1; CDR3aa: CSARRGRNWDEQFF
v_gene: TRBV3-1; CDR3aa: CASSQDLSSYEQYF
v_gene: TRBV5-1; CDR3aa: CASSLDQGGNEQFF
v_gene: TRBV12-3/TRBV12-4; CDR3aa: CASSFGGGSYEQYF
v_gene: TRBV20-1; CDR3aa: CSASLAGVTDTQYF
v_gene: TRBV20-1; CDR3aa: CSASNGGVGYF
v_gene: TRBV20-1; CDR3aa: CSAKGGAYEQYF
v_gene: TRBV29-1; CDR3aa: CSVVGGRNEQFF
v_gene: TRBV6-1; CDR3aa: CASSEAGEAYNEQFF
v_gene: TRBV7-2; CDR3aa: CASSLSRGGTGQFF
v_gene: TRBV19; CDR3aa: CASRPGPGHHTGELFF
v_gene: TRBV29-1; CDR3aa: CSVELAGGFTDTQYF
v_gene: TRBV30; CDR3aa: CAWSANPDSKETQYF
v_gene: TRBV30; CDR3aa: CAWIRGGGYNEQFF
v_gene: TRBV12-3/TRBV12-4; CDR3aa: CASAGRDHNQPQHF
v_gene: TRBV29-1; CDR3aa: CSVGRGGETQYF
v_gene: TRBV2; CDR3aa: CASSDARPIRSGYTF
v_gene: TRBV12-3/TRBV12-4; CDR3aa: CASSLSDSPNSPLHF
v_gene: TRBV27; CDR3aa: CASSLGAHRKTEAFF
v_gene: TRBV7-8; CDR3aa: CASSFISQNTGELFF
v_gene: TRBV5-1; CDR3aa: CASSFFDRDTNEQFF
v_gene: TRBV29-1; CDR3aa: CSVEDRAQDTGELFF
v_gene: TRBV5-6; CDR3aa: CASSLSGSRETQYF
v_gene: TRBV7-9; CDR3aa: CASSSTSDSYEQYF
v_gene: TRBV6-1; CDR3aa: CASILTGGFGAFF
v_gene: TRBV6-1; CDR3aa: CASSFAGGLYYEQYF
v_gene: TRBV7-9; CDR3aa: CASSLMPEAFF
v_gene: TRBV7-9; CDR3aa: CASNAGGTEAFF
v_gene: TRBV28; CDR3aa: CASCSHALF
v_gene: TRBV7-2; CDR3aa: CASSLGHLSYEQYF
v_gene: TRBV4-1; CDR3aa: CASSRIGTGEFGYTF
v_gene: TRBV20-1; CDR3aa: CSARDLGSVGAYNEQFF
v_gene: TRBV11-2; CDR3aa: CASSLGGGHTDTQYF
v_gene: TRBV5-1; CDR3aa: CASSLTVQETQYF
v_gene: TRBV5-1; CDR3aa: CASSQGAGGPWDEQFF
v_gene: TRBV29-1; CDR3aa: CSVELTAEQFF
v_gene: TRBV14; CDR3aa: CASSQGDRVLNEKLFF
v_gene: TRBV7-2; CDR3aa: CASSLIAGGPKFF
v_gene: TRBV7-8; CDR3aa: CASSSGQFNEQFF
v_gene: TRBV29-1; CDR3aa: CSVNRGIGTEAFF
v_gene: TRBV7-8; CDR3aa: CASSLRRLAADYPLPPTDTQYF
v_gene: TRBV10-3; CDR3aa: CAISQGTGGETQYF
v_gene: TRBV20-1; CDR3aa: CSARVRTDYEQYF
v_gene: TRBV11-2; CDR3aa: CASSSYSYQNTGELFF
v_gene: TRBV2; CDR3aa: CASSDQGQGNGYTF
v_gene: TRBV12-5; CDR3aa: CASGEVSEVNTEAFF
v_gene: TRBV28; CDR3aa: CASSLVRGNSPLHF
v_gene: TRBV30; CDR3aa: CAWSDHRGAGELFF
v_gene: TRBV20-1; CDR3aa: CSAVVLQETQYF
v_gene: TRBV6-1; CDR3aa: CASSGGGTGDNEQFF
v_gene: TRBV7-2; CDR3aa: CASSLRTGQGHTGELFF
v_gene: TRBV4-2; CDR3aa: CASSLGKKSEQYF
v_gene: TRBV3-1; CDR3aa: CASSQDWWGPPYEQYF
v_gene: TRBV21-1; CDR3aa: CASGRRAGKVNEQYF
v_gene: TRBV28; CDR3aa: CASSRPGGGSYEQYF
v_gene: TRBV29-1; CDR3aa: CSAELVDTQYF
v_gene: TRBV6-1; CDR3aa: CASSPGQGTLDTQYF